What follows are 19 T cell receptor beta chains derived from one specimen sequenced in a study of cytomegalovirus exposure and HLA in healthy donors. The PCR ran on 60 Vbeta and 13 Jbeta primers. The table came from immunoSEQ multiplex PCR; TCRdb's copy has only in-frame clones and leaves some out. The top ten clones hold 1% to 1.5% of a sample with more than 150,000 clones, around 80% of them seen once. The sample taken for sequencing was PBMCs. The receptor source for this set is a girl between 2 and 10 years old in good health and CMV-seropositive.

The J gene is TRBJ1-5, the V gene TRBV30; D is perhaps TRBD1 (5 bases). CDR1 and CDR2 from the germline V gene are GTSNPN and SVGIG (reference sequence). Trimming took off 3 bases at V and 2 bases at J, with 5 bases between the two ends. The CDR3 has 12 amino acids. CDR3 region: CAWRTGNQPQHF. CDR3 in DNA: TGTGCCTGGAGGACAGGCAATCAGCCCCAGCATTTT.

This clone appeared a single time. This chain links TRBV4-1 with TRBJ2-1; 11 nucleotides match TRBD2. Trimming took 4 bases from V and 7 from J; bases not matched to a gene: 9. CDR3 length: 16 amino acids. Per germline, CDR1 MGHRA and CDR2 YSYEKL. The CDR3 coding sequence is TGCGCCAGCAGCCGGGGTGGACTAGCGGGCGGTAATGAGCAGTTCTTC. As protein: CASSRGGLAGGNEQFF.

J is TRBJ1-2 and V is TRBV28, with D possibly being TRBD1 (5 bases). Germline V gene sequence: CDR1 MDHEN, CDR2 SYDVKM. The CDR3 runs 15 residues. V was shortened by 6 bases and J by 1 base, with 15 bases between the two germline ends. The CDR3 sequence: CASSFTGEGNYGYTF. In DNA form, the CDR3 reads TGTGCCAGCAGCTTCACGGGGGAGGGTAACTATGGCTACACCTTC.

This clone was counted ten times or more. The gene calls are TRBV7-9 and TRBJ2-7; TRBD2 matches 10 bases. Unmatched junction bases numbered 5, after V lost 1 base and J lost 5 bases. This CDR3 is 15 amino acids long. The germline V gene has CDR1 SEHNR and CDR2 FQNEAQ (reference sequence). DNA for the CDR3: TGTGCCAGCAGCTTAGTTAGTGGGACTAGCGACGAGCAGTACTTC. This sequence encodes CASSLVSGTSDEQYF.

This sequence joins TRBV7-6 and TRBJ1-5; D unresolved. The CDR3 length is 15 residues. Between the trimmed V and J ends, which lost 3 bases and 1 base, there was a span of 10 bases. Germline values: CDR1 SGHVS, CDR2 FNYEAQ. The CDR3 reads CASSFSGRSNQPQHF. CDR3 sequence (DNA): TGTGCCAGCAGCTTCTCTGGCCGCAGCAATCAGCCCCAGCATTTT.

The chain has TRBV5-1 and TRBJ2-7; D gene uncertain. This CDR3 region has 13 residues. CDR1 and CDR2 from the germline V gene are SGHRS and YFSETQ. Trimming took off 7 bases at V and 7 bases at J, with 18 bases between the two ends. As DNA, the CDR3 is TGCGCCAGCGTCGACGTAGTCGGCGGTGAGCAGTACTTC. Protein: CASVDVVGGEQYF.

This chain's CDR3 is CASSQERGEDGYTF. Here the CDR3 DNA reads TGCGCCAGCAGCCAAGAACGGGGAGAGGATGGCTACACCTTC. The chain has TRBV4-1 and TRBJ1-2; unclear D gene. The V end lost 0 bases, the J end lost 6 bases, and 11 bases lay between the germline ends. Germline CDR1 reads MGHRA; CDR2 reads YSYEKL. The CDR3 spans 14 residues.

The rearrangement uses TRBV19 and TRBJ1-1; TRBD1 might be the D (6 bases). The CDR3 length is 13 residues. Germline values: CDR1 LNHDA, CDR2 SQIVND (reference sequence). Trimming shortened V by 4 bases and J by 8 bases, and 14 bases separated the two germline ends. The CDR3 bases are TGTGCCAGTAGTAGGGCAGGGGTGGGAGAAGCTTTCTTT. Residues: CASSRAGVGEAFF.

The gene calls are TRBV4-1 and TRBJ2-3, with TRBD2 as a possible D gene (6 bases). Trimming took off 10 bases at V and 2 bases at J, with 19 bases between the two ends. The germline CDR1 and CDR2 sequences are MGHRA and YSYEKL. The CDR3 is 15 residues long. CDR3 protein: CATSIGTPATDTQYF. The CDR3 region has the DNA TGCGCCACCTCCATCGGGACTCCCGCCACAGATACGCAGTATTTT.

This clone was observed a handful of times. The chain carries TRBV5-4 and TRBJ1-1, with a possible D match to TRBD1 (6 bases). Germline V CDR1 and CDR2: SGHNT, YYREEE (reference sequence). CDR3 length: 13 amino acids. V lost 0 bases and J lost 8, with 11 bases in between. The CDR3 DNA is TGTGCCAGCAGCTTGGCGTCAGGGGAAGAAGCTTTCTTT. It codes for CASSLASGEEAFF.

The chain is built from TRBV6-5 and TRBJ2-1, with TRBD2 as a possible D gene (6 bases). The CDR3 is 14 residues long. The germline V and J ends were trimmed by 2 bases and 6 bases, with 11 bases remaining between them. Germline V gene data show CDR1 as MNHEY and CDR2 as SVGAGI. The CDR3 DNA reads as TGTGCCAGCAGTTACGGGGGGAGGTTCAATGAGCAGTTCTTC. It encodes CASSYGGRFNEQFF.

The CDR3, as DNA: TGTGCCAGCGCCGATAGGGGCCCCAATCAGCCCCAGCATTTT. Translating gives CASADRGPNQPQHF. J is TRBJ1-5 and V is TRBV6-5; possible D gene TRBD1, 5 bases. V was clipped by 8 bases and J by 3 bases, with 14 bases between them. The germline V gene has CDR1 MNHEY and CDR2 SVGAGI. The CDR3 is 14 residues long.

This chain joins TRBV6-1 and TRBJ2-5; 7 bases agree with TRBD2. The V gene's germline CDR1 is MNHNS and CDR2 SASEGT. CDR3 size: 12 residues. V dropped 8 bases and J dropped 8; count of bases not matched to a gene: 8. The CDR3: CASGLAEPTQYF. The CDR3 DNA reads TGTGCCAGCGGTCTAGCGGAGCCTACCCAGTACTTC.

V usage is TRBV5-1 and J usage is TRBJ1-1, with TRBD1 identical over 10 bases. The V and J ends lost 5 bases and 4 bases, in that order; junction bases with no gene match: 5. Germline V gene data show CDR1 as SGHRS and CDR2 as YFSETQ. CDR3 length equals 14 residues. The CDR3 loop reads CASSSDRGTTEAFF. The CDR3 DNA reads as TGCGCCAGCAGTTCGGACAGGGGGACCACTGAAGCTTTCTTT.

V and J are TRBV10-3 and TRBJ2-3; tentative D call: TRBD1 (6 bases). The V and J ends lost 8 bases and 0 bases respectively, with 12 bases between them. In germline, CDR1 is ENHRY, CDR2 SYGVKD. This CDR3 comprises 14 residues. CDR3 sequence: CAIGGGTSTDTQYF. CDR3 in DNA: TGTGCCATCGGTGGGGGCACTAGCACAGATACGCAGTATTTT.

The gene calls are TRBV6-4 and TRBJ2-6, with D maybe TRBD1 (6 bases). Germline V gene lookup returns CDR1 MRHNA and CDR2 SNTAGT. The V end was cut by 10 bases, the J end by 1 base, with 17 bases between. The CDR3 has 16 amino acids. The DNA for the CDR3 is TGTGCCAAACGGACAGAAAAGCCGTCTGGGGCCAACGTCCTGACTTTC. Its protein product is CAKRTEKPSGANVLTF.

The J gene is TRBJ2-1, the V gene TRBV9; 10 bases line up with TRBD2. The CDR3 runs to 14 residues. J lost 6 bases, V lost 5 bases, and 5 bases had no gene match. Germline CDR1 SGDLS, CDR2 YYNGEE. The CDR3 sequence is CASSLAGVLNEQFF. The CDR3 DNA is TGTGCCAGCAGTCTAGCGGGGGTGCTCAATGAGCAGTTCTTC.

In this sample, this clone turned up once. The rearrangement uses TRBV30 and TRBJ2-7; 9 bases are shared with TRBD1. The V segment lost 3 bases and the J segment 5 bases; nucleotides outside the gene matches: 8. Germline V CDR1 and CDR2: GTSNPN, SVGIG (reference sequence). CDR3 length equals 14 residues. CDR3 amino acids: CAWRGDRAIDEQYF. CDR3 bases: TGTGCCTGGAGGGGGGACAGGGCTATAGACGAGCAGTACTTC.

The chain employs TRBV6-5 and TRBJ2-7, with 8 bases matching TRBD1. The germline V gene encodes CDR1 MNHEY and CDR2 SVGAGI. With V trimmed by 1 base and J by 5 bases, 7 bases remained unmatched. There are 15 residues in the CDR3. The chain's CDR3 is CASSYYGQGIDEQYF. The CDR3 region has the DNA TGTGCCAGCAGTTACTACGGACAGGGTATCGACGAGCAGTACTTC.